This entry is about one T cell receptor (beta chain). What antigen it recognizes has not been identified. Base quality data are lacking; no much larger clone is found one base away. The collaborating institutions used their own protocols to collect whole blood in K2EDTA tubes. For TCRbeta analysis, collaborator samples were shipped as frozen whole blood, as isolated PBMCs, or as DNA extracted from either sample type. The data were obtained in a study of blood T cell repertoires in COVID-19 (dated by TCRdb to 2019 to 2021). About the investigation overall: Samples covering the acute and convalescent phases of COVID-19 were provided by collaborators in the United States, Italy and Spain. The repertoires were made available in a free public database intended to serve as a resource for research on the immune response to SARS-CoV-2. Subjects who had been exposed to COVID-19, were actively infected with it, or had recovered from it provided the deeply sampled blood TCRbeta repertoires that made up the dataset. The samples were drawn from two sources: the first 160 participants of the ongoing ImmuneRACE study, and over 950 subjects contributed by 6 global collaborators. The material from the prospective study consisted of cDNA or gDNA derived from T cells, B-cell-depleted T cells, or PBMCs. Nearly every sample came with metadata listing a de-identified subject ID, COVID-19 status, age in years and sex. Where available, HLA class I and class II types were taken from metadata supplied by the sample provider and were not determined by assay-based typing. The study at large found these results: The amount of clinical and demographic metadata varied by source and participant and was provided uncurated.

Reading from cysteine to phenylalanine, the CDR3 counts 16 amino acids. The DNA shown is the 48-base CDR3, in frame from base 1. V loses 3 bases, J loses 0 bases, and the germline ends lie 12 bases apart. Sequences MNHNY (CDR1) and SVGAGI (CDR2) are obtained from the germline V gene (reference sequence). TCRbeta CDR3 regions were amplified from genomic DNA by means of the immunoSEQ Assay, a bias-controlled multiplex PCR. Per the original workflow: Nucleated cell counts per sample were estimated from amplification of reference gene primers within the assay. To quantify the absolute abundance of each unique TCRbeta CDR3 rearrangement, sequence reads were collapsed and filtered. For each sample, productive Simpson clonality was calculated as the square root of Simpson's diversity index across productive rearrangements. What TCRdb holds here is the immuneACCESS table cut down to in-frame rearrangements. Part of the clones is not present; checked against another copy, under half of the missing clones reflect an unresolved V gene, and the others are unexplained. V and J calls and clone size are copied from that table; D and trimming were computed from the DNA. In this sample the table shows some 14,000 clones, roughly 91% of which occur a single time. The top ten constitute 12% to 15% of the sample.

This chain is built from TRBV6-6 and TRBJ2-1; a tentative D call is TRBD2 (6 bases match). This sequence originates from a human donor in a cohort sampled during active COVID-19. Sequenced: peripheral blood. The sequenced DNA is TGTGCCAGCAGTTATGCTTTGGGGGGCTCCTACAATGAGCAGTTCTTC. Translated, it reads CASSYALGGSYNEQFF.